The rows below give T cell receptor beta chains drawn from one sample of a study of T cell responses to AZD1222 COVID-19 vaccine. TCRdb's copy holds only in-frame clones and misses some; the assay was immunoSEQ multiplex PCR. The data show under 150,000 clones, more than 85% seen once. This specimen was peripheral blood, taken on day 0 of AZD1222 vaccination. The receptors shown here come from an adult in good health. Each CDR3 is given with its conserved first and last residue. Fields, in order: V gene, D gene, J gene, CDR3 length, clone size, CDR3 DNA, CDR3 protein. A D gene is named only where the DNA matches it firmly. A row's size may be missing; if present it is once, few, many or a size class.

v_gene: TRBV11-2; d_gene: NA; j_gene: TRBJ2-5; len: 10; abundance: NA; CDR3nt: TGTGCCAGCAGGGGAGAGACCCAGTACTTC; CDR3aa: CASRGETQYF
v_gene: TRBV12-3/TRBV12-4; d_gene: NA; j_gene: TRBJ2-7; len: 13; abundance: NA; CDR3nt: TGTGCCAGCAGTCTGAGAGTTTCATGGGAGCAGTACTTC; CDR3aa: CASSLRVSWEQYF
v_gene: TRBV11-2; d_gene: NA; j_gene: TRBJ2-7; len: 15; abundance: NA; CDR3nt: TGTGCCAGCAGCTTAGAGACTGGAGGGTCCTACGAGCAGTACTTC; CDR3aa: CASSLETGGSYEQYF
v_gene: TRBV4-1; d_gene: NA; j_gene: TRBJ2-3; len: 11; abundance: once; CDR3nt: TGCGCCAGCAGCCAAGCAGATACGCAGTATTTT; CDR3aa: CASSQADTQYF
v_gene: TRBV6-5; d_gene: NA; j_gene: TRBJ2-7; len: 16; abundance: NA; CDR3nt: TGTGCCAGCAGTTACAGAGGGGGGGGCCGAGGGCACGAGCAGTACTTC; CDR3aa: CASSYRGGGRGHEQYF
v_gene: TRBV5-1; d_gene: TRBD1; j_gene: TRBJ2-7; len: 14; abundance: NA; CDR3nt: TGCGCCAGCAAGAGAGAGTACAGGGGGAGAGAGCAGTACTTC; CDR3aa: CASKREYRGREQYF
v_gene: TRBV12-3/TRBV12-4; d_gene: NA; j_gene: TRBJ2-2; len: 13; abundance: NA; CDR3nt: TGTGCCAGCAGTTTATGGGCGACCGGGGAGCTGTTTTTT; CDR3aa: CASSLWATGELFF
v_gene: TRBV5-1; d_gene: NA; j_gene: TRBJ2-3; len: 13; abundance: NA; CDR3nt: TGCGCCAGCAGCGTGAACCTCGTGGATGGGCAGTATTTT; CDR3aa: CASSVNLVDGQYF
v_gene: TRBV5-4; d_gene: NA; j_gene: TRBJ2-3; len: 16; abundance: NA; CDR3nt: TGTGCCAGCAGCCCCATGGCACAACAGCACACAGATACGCAGTATTTT; CDR3aa: CASSPMAQQHTDTQYF
v_gene: TRBV19; d_gene: NA; j_gene: TRBJ2-1; len: 12; abundance: NA; CDR3nt: TGTGCCAGTAGCGGGGGTTGGGATGAGCAGTTCTTC; CDR3aa: CASSGGWDEQFF
v_gene: TRBV11-2; d_gene: TRBD2; j_gene: TRBJ2-7; len: 17; abundance: NA; CDR3nt: TGTGCCAGCAGCTTAGATTCACCGCGGGAGGCCAATTACGAGCAGTACTTC; CDR3aa: CASSLDSPREANYEQYF
v_gene: TRBV19; d_gene: NA; j_gene: TRBJ2-1; len: 15; abundance: NA; CDR3nt: TGTGCCAGTAGTATAGATCGTTCGGTAAAGATCGGGCAGTTCTTC; CDR3aa: CASSIDRSVKIGQFF
v_gene: TRBV7-2; d_gene: NA; j_gene: TRBJ1-2; len: 14; abundance: NA; CDR3nt: TGTGCCAGCAGCATCAAGGGCACCGCCTATGGCTACACCTTC; CDR3aa: CASSIKGTAYGYTF
v_gene: TRBV19; d_gene: NA; j_gene: TRBJ2-7; len: 12; abundance: NA; CDR3nt: TGTGCCAGTAGTATCGGACCCGGCGAGCAGTACTTC; CDR3aa: CASSIGPGEQYF
v_gene: TRBV10-1; d_gene: NA; j_gene: TRBJ2-5; len: 16; abundance: NA; CDR3nt: TGCGCCAGCAGTGAGACCGGACAGACGACCCAAGAGACCCAGTACTTC; CDR3aa: CASSETGQTTQETQYF
v_gene: TRBV27; d_gene: NA; j_gene: TRBJ2-7; len: 15; abundance: NA; CDR3nt: TGTGCCAGCAGTCCTCTAGGCAGGCACCCCTACGAGCAGTACTTC; CDR3aa: CASSPLGRHPYEQYF
v_gene: TRBV10-2; d_gene: NA; j_gene: TRBJ1-6; len: 13; abundance: NA; CDR3nt: TGCGCCAGCAGTGAGTCCGTCGCTTCACCCCTCCACTTT; CDR3aa: CASSESVASPLHF
v_gene: TRBV30; d_gene: NA; j_gene: TRBJ1-2; len: 13; abundance: once; CDR3nt: TGTGCCTGGATTCCCCATGATAACTATGGCTACACCTTC; CDR3aa: CAWIPHDNYGYTF
v_gene: TRBV28; d_gene: TRBD2; j_gene: TRBJ2-1; len: 16; abundance: NA; CDR3nt: TGTGCCAGCAGTTTACCCAGCGGGAGCTCCTACAATGAGCAGTTCTTC; CDR3aa: CASSLPSGSSYNEQFF
v_gene: TRBV4-3; d_gene: TRBD1; j_gene: TRBJ1-3; len: 17; abundance: NA; CDR3nt: TGCGCCAGCAGCCGCGGGACAGGGCTCGACTCTGGAAACACCATATATTTT; CDR3aa: CASSRGTGLDSGNTIYF
v_gene: TRBV5-1; d_gene: NA; j_gene: TRBJ1-6; len: 15; abundance: once; CDR3nt: TGCGCCAGCAGCCATAAGCCGGGGGGCGATTCACCCCTCCACTTT; CDR3aa: CASSHKPGGDSPLHF
v_gene: TRBV19; d_gene: TRBD1; j_gene: TRBJ2-3; len: 16; abundance: NA; CDR3nt: TGTGCCAGTGGGACAGGGGTCGGAGTGGCCACAGATACGCAGTATTTT; CDR3aa: CASGTGVGVATDTQYF
v_gene: TRBV27; d_gene: NA; j_gene: TRBJ1-1; len: 16; abundance: NA; CDR3nt: TGTGCCAGCAGTTTAGGGTTAATGACTGAGAGCACTGAAGCTTTCTTT; CDR3aa: CASSLGLMTESTEAFF
v_gene: TRBV21-1; d_gene: NA; j_gene: TRBJ1-6; len: 17; abundance: NA; CDR3nt: TGTGCCAGCAGCAAAGGTGGAGGCTTCACCGGGGATTCACCCCTCCACTTT; CDR3aa: CASSKGGGFTGDSPLHF
v_gene: TRBV14; d_gene: TRBD2; j_gene: TRBJ2-1; len: 16; abundance: NA; CDR3nt: TGTGCCAGCAGCCAAGAAGGGTTAGCGGGAGTTAGTGAGCAGTTCTTC; CDR3aa: CASSQEGLAGVSEQFF
v_gene: TRBV5-4; d_gene: NA; j_gene: TRBJ1-2; len: 15; abundance: NA; CDR3nt: TGTGCCAGCAGCACAGAACGCCGGATTAACTATGGCTACACCTTC; CDR3aa: CASSTERRINYGYTF
v_gene: TRBV5-6; d_gene: TRBD2; j_gene: TRBJ2-3; len: 15; abundance: NA; CDR3nt: TGTGCCAGCAGCTTCCTAGCGGCGGACACAGATACGCAGTATTTT; CDR3aa: CASSFLAADTDTQYF
v_gene: TRBV3-1/TRBV3-2; d_gene: NA; j_gene: TRBJ2-5; len: 15; abundance: NA; CDR3nt: TGTGCCAGCAGCCAAGTTGGACGGGCGACCGGGACCCAGTACTTC; CDR3aa: CASSQVGRATGTQYF
v_gene: TRBV19; d_gene: TRBD2; j_gene: TRBJ2-7; len: 14; abundance: NA; CDR3nt: TGTGCCAGTAGTCAGGCGGGAGGTTTCTACGAGCAGTACTTC; CDR3aa: CASSQAGGFYEQYF
v_gene: TRBV18; d_gene: NA; j_gene: TRBJ2-3; len: 18; abundance: NA; CDR3nt: TGTGCCAGCTCACGGCTGGTAGCCGGTGGAAGGCTCACAGATACGCAGTATTTT; CDR3aa: CASSRLVAGGRLTDTQYF
v_gene: TRBV6-6; d_gene: NA; j_gene: TRBJ2-7; len: 12; abundance: NA; CDR3nt: TGTGCCAGCAGTTACAGTCCCTACGAGCAGTACTTC; CDR3aa: CASSYSPYEQYF